This T cell receptor (beta chain) was identified in a study of somatic mutations in cytotoxic T cells in rheumatoid arthritis. Germline CDR1 is MNHEY and CDR2 is SVGAGI. V gave up 2 bases and J gave up 9 bases; unmatched junction bases: 6. This CDR3 contains 15 residues. Only in-frame clones appear in the TCRdb table, and some are missing; sequencing was by immunoSEQ multiplex PCR. Of 20,000 or so clones in the sample, around 79% were seen once. The sequenced sample consisted of CD8+ T cells sorted from blood. The TCR originated in an adult with rheumatoid arthritis. V and J are TRBV6-5 and TRBJ2-1, with 11 bases matching TRBD2. CDR3 nucleotides: TGTGCCAGCAGTTACGGTACTAGCGGGAGTCGTGAGCAGTTCTTC. Translating gives CASSYGTSGSREQFF.